These T cell receptor beta chains were read from a single sample in a study of T cells after yellow fever vaccination. One entry per CDR3 protein results from TCRdb running MiXCR on the 5' RACE reads. The table lists a few hundred thousand distinct CDR3 sequences, 10% to 15% of them singletons. The source material was CD4+ T cells sorted from PBMCs, sampled 45 days after the yellow fever booster vaccination. These receptors originate from a young man who received the YFV17D yellow fever vaccine. Both conserved end residues are part of each CDR3. The D gene is left open where the match is weak. Clone size, where shown, is once, few, many, or a class for clones that have expanded.

CASSSQQGDYGYTF | TGCGCCAGCAGCTCTCAACAGGGTGACTACGGCTACACCTTC | TRBV5-1 | NA | TRBJ1-2 | NA
CASSLARGRALAYEQYF | TGTGCCAGCAGCTTAGCGCGGGGTAGAGCTTTGGCCTACGAGCAGTACTTC | TRBV7-6 | NA | TRBJ2-7 | few
CSAPWPNWYNEQFF | TGCAGTGCCCCCTGGCCTAACTGGTACAATGAGCAGTTCTTC | TRBV20-1 | NA | TRBJ2-1 | few
CASSFRDRGLETQYF | TGTGCCAGCAGCTTCCGGGACAGGGGGCTTGAGACCCAGTACTTC | TRBV5-4 | TRBD1 | TRBJ2-5 | few
CSATRQGSGSPLHF | TGCAGTGCTACACGACAGGGGTCGGGGTCACCCCTCCACTTT | TRBV20-1 | TRBD1 | TRBJ1-6 | few
CASGLGVAQETQYF | TGTGCTAGTGGTTTGGGAGTCGCACAAGAGACCCAGTACTTC | TRBV12-5 | NA | TRBJ2-5 | few
CSARWAYNEQFF | TGCAGTGCCCGCTGGGCCTACAATGAGCAGTTCTTC | TRBV20-1 | NA | TRBJ2-1 | NA
CAWSVQGANIQYF | TGTGCCTGGAGTGTACAGGGGGCAAACATTCAGTACTTC | TRBV30 | TRBD1 | TRBJ2-4 | NA
CSASAPAGLLTDKNIQYF | TGCAGTGCTAGTGCCCCGGCGGGGCTCTTAACGGACAAAAACATTCAGTACTTC | TRBV20-1 | NA | TRBJ2-4 | NA
CASSLAYTHRGNEQFF | TGTGCCAGCAGTTTAGCGTATACTCATAGGGGCAATGAGCAGTTCTTC | TRBV12-3/TRBV12-4 | NA | TRBJ2-1 | NA
CASSFGLAGDSDTQYF | TGTGCCAGCAGTTTCGGGCTAGCGGGAGACTCAGATACGCAGTATTTT | TRBV12-3/TRBV12-4 | TRBD2 | TRBJ2-3 | few
CASSPGTSGSRNEQFF | TGTGCCAGCAGCCCAGGGACTAGCGGGAGTCGGAATGAGCAGTTCTTC | TRBV7-2 | TRBD2 | TRBJ2-1 | many
CASSSGRNQETQYF | TGCGCCAGCAGCTCGGGACGGAACCAAGAGACCCAGTACTTC | TRBV5-1 | NA | TRBJ2-5 | few
CASSLGLQASYNEQFF | TGTGCCAGCAGCTTAGGACTTCAGGCCTCCTACAATGAGCAGTTCTTC | TRBV5-5 | NA | TRBJ2-1 | NA
CASSSTGASGNEQFF | TGTGCCAGCAGTTCCACAGGGGCCTCGGGCAATGAGCAGTTCTTC | TRBV12-3/TRBV12-4 | TRBD1 | TRBJ2-1 | few
CSATTAQGSYNEQFF | TGCAGTGCCACCACCGCCCAGGGCTCCTACAATGAGCAGTTCTTC | TRBV20-1 | NA | TRBJ2-1 | NA
CASDVGQGGAGELFF | TGCGCCAGCGACGTGGGACAGGGTGGGGCCGGGGAGCTGTTTTTT | TRBV5-1 | TRBD1 | TRBJ2-2 | few
CASSETSGSRMTGELFF | TGTGCCAGCAGTGAGACTAGCGGGAGTAGAATGACCGGGGAGCTGTTTTTT | TRBV12-3/TRBV12-4 | TRBD2 | TRBJ2-2 | few
CASSVAGGPDTQYF | TGTGCCAGCAGCGTAGCGGGAGGTCCGGATACGCAGTATTTT | TRBV9 | TRBD2 | TRBJ2-3 | few
CASAAGVSYEQYF | TGTGCCAGCGCGGCGGGAGTCTCCTACGAGCAGTACTTC | TRBV6-1 | TRBD2 | TRBJ2-7 | many
CASGTGQSSYNEQFF | TGTGCTAGTGGTACGGGACAGAGCTCCTACAATGAGCAGTTCTTC | TRBV12-5 | TRBD1 | TRBJ2-1 | NA
CASSEWGFNSPLHF | TGTGCCAGCAGTGAATGGGGGTTTAATTCACCCCTCCACTTT | TRBV6-1 | NA | TRBJ1-6 | NA
CASSQSGVEAFF | TGCGCCAGCAGCCAGTCGGGTGTTGAAGCTTTCTTT | TRBV5-1 | NA | TRBJ1-1 | NA
CASSFVGDRGPRETQYF | TGTGCCAGCAGCTTCGTTGGGGACAGGGGTCCTCGAGAGACCCAGTACTTC | TRBV7-9 | TRBD1 | TRBJ2-5 | many
CASTGGTHEKLFF | TGTGCCAGCACCGGGGGGACTCACGAAAAACTGTTTTTT | TRBV7-2 | NA | TRBJ1-4 | NA
CASSLGPNQRANNEQFF | TGTGCCAGCAGCTTAGGACCTAACCAAAGGGCCAACAATGAGCAGTTCTTC | TRBV11-2 | NA | TRBJ2-1 | few
CASSSYLPNEQFF | TGTGCCAGCAGTTCTTACCTGCCGAATGAGCAGTTCTTC | TRBV28 | NA | TRBJ2-1 | NA
CAGRTSGSEYNEQFF | TGTGCCGGACGGACTAGCGGGAGTGAATACAATGAGCAGTTCTTC | TRBV6-2/TRBV6-3 | TRBD2 | TRBJ2-1 | few
CASSLGGVADTQYF | TGTGCCAGCAGCTTAGGCGGGGTCGCGGATACGCAGTATTTT | TRBV7-6 | NA | TRBJ2-3 | few
CASRKGTEEQYF | TGTGCCAGCAGGAAAGGGACAGAAGAGCAGTACTTC | TRBV12-3/TRBV12-4 | TRBD1 | TRBJ2-7 | many
CAIGNLQGAGSEAFF | TGTGCCATCGGCAATCTTCAGGGGGCTGGCTCTGAAGCTTTCTTT | TRBV10-3 | TRBD1 | TRBJ1-1 | few
CASSFRGGRYNEQFF | TGTGCCAGCAGTTTTCGCGGCGGGAGATACAATGAGCAGTTCTTC | TRBV12-3/TRBV12-4 | TRBD2 | TRBJ2-1 | NA
CSVEDQLSGYGTF | TGCAGCGTTGAAGATCAACTATCGGGGTACGGCACCTTC | TRBV29-1 | NA | TRBJ1-2 | NA
CASHSAGVPYNEQFF | TGTGCCAGCCACTCTGCAGGGGTCCCCTACAATGAGCAGTTCTTC | TRBV6-2/TRBV6-3 | NA | TRBJ2-1 | few
CASSRLANQGSYNEQFF | TGTGCCAGCAGCCGGCTGGCGAACCAGGGATCCTACAATGAGCAGTTCTTC | TRBV7-2 | NA | TRBJ2-1 | NA
CASSFSGQGKDEQFF | TGTGCCAGCAGCTTTAGTGGACAGGGGAAGGATGAGCAGTTCTTC | TRBV5-5 | TRBD1 | TRBJ2-1 | NA
CASSYSIVELAGVHRREQFF | TGTGCCAGCAGTTACTCTATAGTGGAACTAGCGGGAGTTCATAGGAGGGAGCAGTTCTTC | TRBV6-2/TRBV6-3 | TRBD2 | TRBJ2-1 | few
CSAREARGNQPQHF | TGCAGTGCTAGAGAGGCCAGGGGGAATCAGCCCCAGCATTTT | TRBV20-1 | TRBD1 | TRBJ1-5 | few
CASSSRALYEQYF | TGTGCCAGCAGCAGTCGGGCTCTCTACGAGCAGTACTTC | TRBV7-2 | NA | TRBJ2-7 | NA
CASSEFSREQFF | TGCGCCAGCAGTGAGTTTTCCCGGGAGCAGTTCTTC | TRBV10-1 | NA | TRBJ2-1 | many
CSAGVPRGEQYF | TGCAGTGCTGGTGTACCTCGGGGGGAGCAGTACTTC | TRBV20-1 | NA | TRBJ2-7 | NA
CASPRGRETSGRGNEQFF | TGTGCCAGCCCAAGGGGCAGGGAGACTAGCGGGAGAGGGAATGAGCAGTTCTTC | TRBV27 | TRBD2 | TRBJ2-1 | few
CASSPLSSGTEAFF | TGTGCCAGCTCGCCCCTTAGTTCTGGGACTGAAGCTTTCTTT | TRBV18 | NA | TRBJ1-1 | few
CASSHLGTDTTDTQYF | TGCGCCAGCAGCCACCTTGGGACCGACACTACAGATACGCAGTATTTT | TRBV4-3 | NA | TRBJ2-3 | few
CASSPQAGGPGYF | TGTGCCAGCAGCCCCCAAGCGGGAGGGCCTGGGTACTTC | TRBV7-2 | TRBD2 | TRBJ2-5 | NA
CASSLVLAGENEQFF | TGTGCCAGCAGTTTGGTACTAGCGGGAGAAAATGAGCAGTTCTTC | TRBV12-3/TRBV12-4 | TRBD2 | TRBJ2-1 | few
CASSPWTSVYNEQFF | TGCGCCAGCAGCCCATGGACTAGCGTCTACAATGAGCAGTTCTTC | TRBV5-1 | TRBD2 | TRBJ2-1 | few
CAISDGSLQDTQYF | TGTGCCATCAGTGATGGCAGTTTACAAGATACGCAGTATTTT | TRBV10-3 | NA | TRBJ2-3 | NA
CSAKERSSYNEQFF | TGCAGTGCTAAGGAGCGGAGCTCCTACAATGAGCAGTTCTTC | TRBV20-1 | NA | TRBJ2-1 | few
CASSQVFGGLAGQYEQYF | TGTGCCAGCAGCCAAGTATTCGGCGGACTAGCGGGTCAATACGAGCAGTACTTC | TRBV14 | TRBD2 | TRBJ2-7 | few
CASSLGVKDTQYF | TGTGCCAGCAGCTTAGGCGTCAAAGATACGCAGTATTTT | TRBV7-6 | NA | TRBJ2-3 | few
CASSVSTGSTYEQYF | TGTGCCAGCAGCGTGAGCACGGGCAGTACATACGAGCAGTACTTC | TRBV9 | NA | TRBJ2-7 | few
CASSYTGTGAPYEQYF | TGTGCCAGCAGTTACACGGGGACAGGGGCCCCCTACGAGCAGTACTTC | TRBV6-2/TRBV6-3 | TRBD1 | TRBJ2-7 | NA
CATSRDPDNQETQYF | TGTGCCACCAGCAGAGATCCGGACAACCAAGAGACCCAGTACTTC | TRBV15 | NA | TRBJ2-5 | NA
CASSPEVGKGAKNIQYF | TGTGCCAGCAGCCCTGAGGTGGGGAAAGGGGCCAAAAACATTCAGTACTTC | TRBV5-4 | NA | TRBJ2-4 | NA
CASSLALSGRMNEQFF | TGTGCCAGCAGTTTAGCGCTAAGCGGGAGAATGAATGAGCAGTTCTTC | TRBV12-3/TRBV12-4 | TRBD2 | TRBJ2-1 | few
CASSLAQGEWEKLFF | TGTGCCAGCAGCTTAGCGCAGGGGGAGTGGGAAAAACTGTTTTTT | TRBV7-2 | TRBD1 | TRBJ1-4 | NA
CASPLEAPDPF | TGTGCCAGCCCGTTGGAGGCTCCAGACCCATTC | TRBV27 | NA | TRBJ1-2 | few
CASTATVNTGELFF | TGTGCCAGTACTGCGACAGTTAACACCGGGGAGCTGTTTTTT | TRBV12-3/TRBV12-4 | NA | TRBJ2-2 | many